The 2 T cell receptor beta chains below all came from one sample that was sequenced in a study of early stage breast cancer tumors. Data came from immunoSEQ multiplex PCR; TCRdb stores just in-frame clones and leaves some out. The table has 55,000 to 70,000 clones, approximately 84% seen once. The sample consisted of blood. The receptors here all came from a middle-aged person with breast cancer.

This clone was counted a few times. This rearrangement joins TRBV6-5 to TRBJ1-1; D is perhaps TRBD1 (5 bases). V was shortened by 7 bases and J by 0 bases, with 9 bases between the two germline ends. CDR1 and CDR2 from the germline V gene are MNHEY and SVGAGI. The CDR3 runs to 13 residues. CDR3 protein: CASKDNLNTEAFF. CDR3 coding DNA: TGTGCCAGCAAGGACAACCTGAACACTGAAGCTTTCTTT.

The chain uses TRBV14 and TRBJ1-2; possibly TRBD1 for D (6 bases). The CDR3 contains 14 residues. Germline V lookup: CDR1 SGHDN, CDR2 FVKESK. Trimming left V 4 bases short and J 3 bases short, with 12 bases between. The CDR3 DNA reads as TGTGCCAGCAGCCCCACAGGGATTTACTATGGCTACACCTTC. It specifies CASSPTGIYYGYTF.